The entry below gives a single T cell receptor beta chain sequence along with its context. The target antigen is unknown. The data belong to a study of post-analysis software for immune sequencing data. Study-wide context: Relapsing-remitting, secondary progressive and progressive-relapsing forms made up the multiple sclerosis disease courses. Notes on the study in general: TRBV5-6, TRBV5-1 and TRBV20-1 belonged to a set of roughly 5 TRBV segments that were more frequent in patients than controls. Controls significantly exceeded multiple sclerosis patients in normalized Chao1 diversity.

Built from TCR beta cDNA, the libraries had unique molecular identifiers in them. Each batch of roughly 1 to 11 million T cells produced 400,000 to 650,000 cDNA molecules. TCRdb reanalysed the PCR reads using MiXCR and keeps one entry per CDR3 protein. This table holds hundreds of thousands of distinct CDR3 sequences, roughly 38% found once. The ends were cut back, 6 bases at V and 4 bases at J, with 14 bases in the middle. From germline, CDR1 is SGDLS and CDR2 YYNGEE. The CDR3 spans 14 residues. The V call is TRBV9, the J call TRBJ2-1; D gene unclear. The source material was blood. The TCR sequence derives from a girl aged 10-17 years with multiple sclerosis. The CDR3 sequence: CASNAASYYNEQFF. DNA for the CDR3: TGTGCCAGCAACGCGGCTTCCTATTACAATGAGCAGTTCTTC.